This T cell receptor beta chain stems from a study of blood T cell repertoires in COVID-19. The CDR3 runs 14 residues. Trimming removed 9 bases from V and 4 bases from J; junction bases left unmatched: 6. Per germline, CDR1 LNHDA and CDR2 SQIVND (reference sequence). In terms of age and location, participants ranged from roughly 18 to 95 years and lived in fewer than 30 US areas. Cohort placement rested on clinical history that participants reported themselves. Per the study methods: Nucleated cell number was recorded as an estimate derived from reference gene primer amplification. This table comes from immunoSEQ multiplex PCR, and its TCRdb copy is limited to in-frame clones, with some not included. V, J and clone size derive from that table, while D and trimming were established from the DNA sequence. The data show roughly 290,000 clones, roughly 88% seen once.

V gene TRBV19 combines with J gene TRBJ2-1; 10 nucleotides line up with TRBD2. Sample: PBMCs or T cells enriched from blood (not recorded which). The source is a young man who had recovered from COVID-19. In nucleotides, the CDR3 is TGTGCCAGCGCTAGCGGGGGTTCGTACAATGAGCAGTTCTTC. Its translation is CASASGGSYNEQFF.